The clone carrying this T cell receptor (beta chain) was observed a handful of times. Its antigen is undetermined. The record originates from a study of CD8 T cells in ankylosing spondylitis. The CDR3 spans 15 residues. Trimming cost V 4 bases and J 1 base; bases outside gene matches: 6. The V gene's germline CDR1 is MNHEY and CDR2 SVGAGI. Study conclusions and caveats: Disease-linked clones, CD8+, were relatively rare in peripheral blood. Reported data indicate significant enrichment of disease-linked clones within matched ankylosing spondylitis synovial fluid.

Using its own MiXCR run on the 5' RACE reads, TCRdb lists one record per CDR3 protein. The sample yields roughly 150,000 distinct CDR3 sequences, approximately 9% seen once. The specimen sequenced was blood, either unsorted or a sorted T cell fraction (not recorded which). The TCR originated in a female donor with ankylosing spondylitis or in good health (not recorded which). This chain uses TRBV6-5 with TRBJ2-7; 8 nucleotides align to TRBD1. The CDR3 sequence is CASSFDRGESYEQYF. CDR3 nucleotides: TGTGCCAGCAGTTTCGACAGGGGTGAGTCCTACGAGCAGTACTTC.